The next 9 T cell receptor beta chains were all read from a single sample in a study of T-cell reconstitution after alpha-beta-depleted transplantation in children. The TCRbeta library was prepared with unique molecular identifiers. One entry per CDR3 protein results from TCRdb running MiXCR on the PCR reads. The sample lists about 830,000 distinct CDR3 sequences, roughly 15% occurring once. Here the sequenced sample was PBMCs, mostly from graft donor cells, taken 360 days after TCRalphabeta/CD19-depleted stem cell transplant. These receptors were collected from a male patient younger than 18 who had a stem cell transplant for acute lymphoblastic leukemia, so the T cells may come from the graft donor.

The chain employs TRBV4-1 and TRBJ2-7, with 8 bases identical to TRBD1. The CDR3 has 18 amino acids. V lost 2 bases and J lost 0; bases outside the gene matches: 12. Germline lookup yields CDR1 MGHRA and CDR2 YSYEKL. CDR3 loop: CASSQPPPTGVRSYEQYF. The CDR3 bases are TGCGCCAGCAGCCAACCCCCCCCGACAGGGGTACGCTCCTACGAGCAGTACTTC.

A few counts support this clonotype. J is TRBJ2-2 and V is TRBV5-1, with 7 bases that match TRBD2. V shed 5 bases and J 0 bases; nucleotides not matched to a gene: 4. Germline V gives CDR1 SGHRS, CDR2 YFSETQ. The CDR3 is made up of 15 amino acids. In DNA, the CDR3 is TGCGCCAGCAGGGAGGGAGGGGCGAACACCGGGGAGCTGTTTTTT. Translation gives CASREGGANTGELFF. Looking up the rest from reference TRBV5-1 and TRBJ2-2 gives the full variable domain: KAGVTQTPRYLIKTRGQQVTLSCSPISGHRSVSWYQQTPGQGLQFLFEYFSETQRNKGNFPGRFSGRQFSNSRSEMNVSTLELGDSALYLCASREGGANTGELFFGEGSRLTVL.

The chain joins TRBV19 to TRBJ2-1; a possible D gene is TRBD2 (5 bases). This CDR3 region has 15 residues. CDR1 and CDR2 from the germline V gene are LNHDA and SQIVND (reference sequence). The ends were cut back, 3 bases at V and 0 bases at J, with 9 bases in the middle. Written as DNA, the CDR3 is TGTGCCAGTAGTATGGCGGGTTACTCCTACAATGAGCAGTTCTTC. Translation gives CASSMAGYSYNEQFF.

This clonotype came up once. The CDR3 sequence is CASSTYRDRGDEQYF. The CDR3 coding sequence is TGTGCCAGTAGTACTTACCGGGACAGGGGCGACGAGCAGTACTTC. The rearrangement uses TRBV19 and TRBJ2-7; 10 nucleotides agree with TRBD1. The CDR3 is 15 amino acids. The germline gives CDR1 LNHDA, CDR2 SQIVND (reference sequence). The V and J ends lost 4 bases and 5 bases, in that order; junction bases with no gene match: 8.

The rearrangement links TRBV4-1 to TRBJ1-1, with D possibly matching TRBD1 (5 bases). This CDR3 has 12 residues. Looked up from germline, CDR1 is MGHRA and CDR2 is YSYEKL. V lost 2 bases to trimming and J lost 7 bases, with 8 bases between them. The CDR3 DNA follows: TGCGCCAGCAGCCAAAGGCAGGGTGAAGCTTTCTTT. Translation gives CASSQRQGEAFF.

The chain employs TRBV15 and TRBJ2-1; unclear D gene. V was shortened by 0 bases and J by 10 bases, with 13 bases between the two germline ends. Germline V CDR1 and CDR2: LNHNV, YYDKDF (reference sequence). The CDR3 consists of 14 residues. CDR3 sequence reads: CATSRDNKGAEQFF. The CDR3, as DNA: TGTGCCACCAGCAGAGATAACAAAGGAGCCGAGCAGTTCTTC. Combining the CDR3 with reference TRBV15 and TRBJ2-1 gives the whole variable domain DAMVIQNPRYQVTQFGKPVTLSCSQTLNHNVMYWYQQKSSQAPKLLFHYYDKDFNNEADTPDNFQSRRPNTSFCFLDIRSPGLGDTAMYLCATSRDNKGAEQFFGPGTRLTVL.

The CDR3 DNA is TGCGCCAGCAGACGCCGCATAGGGACGAGCACAGATACGCAGTATTTT. Its translation is CASRRRIGTSTDTQYF. J is TRBJ2-3 and V is TRBV5-1; D might be TRBD1 or TRBD2, each matching 5 bases. V lost 5 bases, J lost 0 bases, and 16 bases lay in between. Germline values: CDR1 SGHRS, CDR2 YFSETQ. CDR3 length: 16 amino acids.

This clonotype was seen once. CDR3 in amino acids: CAGGRTSGIGPYF. DNA of the CDR3: TGCGCCGGCGGGAGGACTAGCGGGATTGGTCCGTACTTC. This chain uses TRBV20-1 with TRBJ2-7, with 12 bases identical to TRBD2. The germline gives CDR1 DFQATT, CDR2 SNEGSKA (reference sequence). The CDR3 sequence is 13 residues long.

The rearrangement uses TRBV5-1 and TRBJ1-4; no clear D gene. V was pared by 3 bases and J by 0 bases, with 9 bases between. CDR1 is SGHRS and CDR2 is YFSETQ in the germline V gene. This CDR3 has 15 residues. The CDR3 DNA reads as TGCGCCAGCAGCTCGGAAGCAGCAACTAATGAAAAACTGTTTTTT. This sequence encodes CASSSEAATNEKLFF. Together with reference TRBV5-1 and TRBJ1-4, the CDR3 gives the full variable domain: KAGVTQTPRYLIKTRGQQVTLSCSPISGHRSVSWYQQTPGQGLQFLFEYFSETQRNKGNFPGRFSGRQFSNSRSEMNVSTLELGDSALYLCASSSEAATNEKLFFGSGTQLSVL.